The source of this T cell receptor beta chain is a study of blood T cell repertoires in COVID-19. Background on the study: Researchers got acute and convalescent COVID-19 samples from the United States, Italy and Spain. T cells, B-cell-depleted T cells, or PBMCs provided the cDNA or gDNA that served as material.

Patients from Seattle were sampled longitudinally, starting during active infection. Trimming took off 2 bases at V and 7 bases at J, with 8 bases between the two ends. The length of the CDR3 is 13 residues. Per the authors' pipeline: Estimates of nucleated cell counts were drawn from the amplification of reference gene primers. Only in-frame clones appear in the TCRdb table, and some are missing; sequencing was by immunoSEQ multiplex PCR. V and J calls plus clone size are reproduced from that table; the DNA served to infer D and trimming. The table lists roughly 300,000 clones, 75% to 95% of them singletons.

This chain connects TRBV12-3 or TRBV12-4 to TRBJ1-4, with D possibly TRBD1 on 5 matching bases. Sequences were obtained from peripheral blood. The receptor comes from a woman in her thirties with COVID-19, enrolled during active disease. The CDR3 DNA sequence: TGTGCCAGCAGTTTAAGCAGGGTTGAAAAACTGTTTTTT. The encoded protein is CASSLSRVEKLFF.